One and the same sample provided the 25 T cell receptor beta chains below, sequenced in a study of blood T cell repertoires in COVID-19 (dated by TCRdb to 2020 to 2021). The receptor library was made with the immunoSEQ multiplex PCR assay. TCRdb re-hosts the immuneACCESS table, in-frame sequences only. Its copies lack some clones; in the studies checked, an unresolved V gene accounts for under half of them, and the cause for the rest is not known. For this sample the table gives 100,000 to 150,000 clones, of which over 75% were detected only once. 25% to 30% of the sample is in the top ten clones. Source material: peripheral blood. The receptors here all came from a woman older than 75 with acute or convalescent COVID-19.

This clone was seen just once. The chain links TRBV6-5 to TRBJ1-6; D is unresolved. The CDR3 spans 15 residues. Germline V CDR1 and CDR2: MNHEY, SVGAGI. The V end lost 8 bases, the J end lost 0 bases, and 11 bases lay between the germline ends. This chain's CDR3 is CASGQFVSYNSPLHF. Written as DNA, the CDR3 is TGTGCCAGCGGTCAGTTTGTCTCCTATAATTCACCCCTCCACTTT.

This sequence joins TRBV5-4 and TRBJ2-2; TRBD1 agrees at 8 bases. V lost 4 bases to trimming and J lost 6 bases; unmatched junction nucleotides: 8. This CDR3 has 15 amino acids. The germline V gene encodes CDR1 SGHNT and CDR2 YYREEE (reference sequence). CDR3 sequence reads: CASSPPDRVPGELFF. The CDR3 DNA follows: TGTGCCAGCAGCCCGCCGGACAGGGTCCCCGGGGAGCTGTTTTTT.

This CDR3 is CASSEVRQGIRNTIYF. As DNA, the CDR3 is TGTGCCAGCAGTGAAGTGAGACAGGGGATTAGAAACACCATATATTTT. The gene calls are TRBV2 and TRBJ1-3, with TRBD1 identical over 8 bases. V was clipped by 1 base and J by 5 bases; unmatched bases: 7. The CDR3 contains 16 residues. Germline-derived CDR1 and CDR2 are SNHLY and FYNNEI. Drawing the rest from reference TRBV2 and TRBJ1-3, the complete variable domain is EPEVTQTPSHQVTQMGQEVILRCVPISNHLYFYWYRQILGQKVEFLVSFYNNEISEKSEIFDDQFSVERPDGSNFTLKIRSTKLEDSAMYFCASSEVRQGIRNTIYFGEGSWLTVV.

The chain combines TRBV18 with TRBJ1-1, with D perhaps TRBD1 (5 bases). This CDR3 contains 15 residues. Per the germline V gene, CDR1 is KGHSH and CDR2 is LQKENI. The germline V and J ends were trimmed by 4 bases and 3 bases, with 15 bases remaining between them. The CDR3 region has the DNA TGTGCCAGCTCACAAGCAATCGACAGCTACACTGAAGCTTTCTTT. It encodes CASSQAIDSYTEAFF.

This chain uses TRBV10-3 with TRBJ1-1; tentative D call: TRBD1 (6 bases). From germline, CDR1 is ENHRY and CDR2 SYGVKD. The CDR3 totals 16 residues. V dropped 2 bases and J dropped 2 bases, with 15 bases sitting between them. The CDR3 DNA reads as TGTGCCATCAGTGAGAACAGGGACACAAGAAACACTGAAGCTTTCTTT. Its protein product is CAISENRDTRNTEAFF.

The genes are TRBV7-8 and TRBJ1-3; 7 bases match TRBD1. This CDR3 is 17 amino acids long. Germline lookup yields CDR1 SGHVS and CDR2 FQNEAQ. V shed 2 bases and J 2 bases; nucleotides not matched to a gene: 9. Written as DNA, the CDR3 is TGTGCCAGCAGCTTAAAGGACAGGCCGGGGACTGGAAACACCATATATTTT. It yields the protein CASSLKDRPGTGNTIYF.

The rearrangement uses TRBV19 and TRBJ1-5; D is unresolved. Germline values: CDR1 LNHDA, CDR2 SQIVND (reference sequence). This CDR3 has 13 amino acids. Trimming pared 3 bases from V and 16 bases from J, leaving 19 bases between. CDR3 region: CASSMEMFLPQHF. CDR3 DNA sequence: TGTGCCAGTAGTATGGAGATGTTCCTACCTCAACATTTT.

V gene TRBV7-8 combines with J gene TRBJ2-1; tentatively, D is TRBD1 (5 bases). The CDR3 is 15 amino acids. The V gene's germline CDR1 is SGHVS and CDR2 FQNEAQ. With 5 bases removed from V and 1 base from J, the gap between germline ends came to 12 bases. CDR3 residues: CASSPRRASYNEQFF. The CDR3 DNA sequence: TGTGCCAGCAGCCCCCGCAGGGCATCCTACAATGAGCAGTTCTTC.

The chain couples TRBV19 to TRBJ1-5, with 8 bases lining up with TRBD1. The CDR3 is made up of 14 amino acids. V lost 6 bases to trimming and J lost 4 bases; unmatched junction nucleotides: 5. CDR1 and CDR2 from the germline V gene are LNHDA and SQIVND (reference sequence). The CDR3 DNA reads as TGTGCCAGTAGCAGGACAGGGCAAAATCAGCCCCAGCATTTT. It specifies CASSRTGQNQPQHF.

The J gene is TRBJ2-2, the V gene TRBV28; 8 positions match TRBD2. The CDR3 has 16 amino acids. V was clipped by 5 bases and J by 0 bases; unmatched bases: 5. The germline gives CDR1 MDHEN, CDR2 SYDVKM. The DNA for the CDR3 is TGTGCCAGCAGTCCCGCGGGGGGCACGAACACCGGGGAGCTGTTTTTT. It codes for CASSPAGGTNTGELFF.

The genes are TRBV18 and TRBJ1-1; possibly TRBD1 for D (6 bases). Looked up from germline, CDR1 is KGHSH and CDR2 is LQKENI. CDR3 length: 14 residues. With 3 bases removed from V and 10 bases from J, the gap between germline ends came to 18 bases. Here the CDR3 DNA reads TGTGCCAGCTCACCGGGGGCGGGCAGCCTCGGAGCTTTCTTT. Translated: CASSPGAGSLGAFF.

The chain combines TRBV7-9 with TRBJ1-6; D unresolved. Germline V lookup: CDR1 SEHNR, CDR2 FQNEAQ (reference sequence). The CDR3 length is 14 residues. V dropped 1 base and J dropped 4 bases, with 5 bases sitting between them. The CDR3: CASSLEQYNSPLHF. CDR3 bases: TGTGCCAGCAGCTTAGAACAGTATAATTCACCCCTCCACTTT. Combining the CDR3 with reference TRBV7-9 and TRBJ1-6 gives the whole variable domain DTGVSQNPRHKITKRGQNVTFRCDPISEHNRLYWYRQTLGQGPEFLTYFQNEAQLEKSRLLSDRFSAERPKGSFSTLEIQRTEQGDSAMYLCASSLEQYNSPLHFGNGTRLTVT.

This sequence joins TRBV27 and TRBJ1-5, with a weak D call TRBD1 (5 bases). From germline, CDR1 is MNHEY and CDR2 SMNVEV (reference sequence). V lost 8 bases to trimming and J lost 3 bases, with 17 bases between them. This CDR3 has 15 amino acids. The CDR3 reads CASHTTQGPNQPQHF. DNA for the CDR3: TGTGCCAGCCATACTACGCAGGGTCCCAATCAGCCCCAGCATTTT.

J is TRBJ1-4 and V is TRBV12-3 or TRBV12-4; D remains unclear. The CDR3 runs 13 residues. V dropped 5 bases and J dropped 10 bases, with 14 bases sitting between them. The CDR3: CASSPAGIRKLFF. DNA of the CDR3: TGTGCCAGCAGTCCTGCCGGGATTCGAAAACTGTTTTTT.

This clone was detected a few times. The chain is built from TRBV5-5 and TRBJ1-5; TRBD1 aligns across 9 bases. The CDR3 covers 14 residues. Germline-derived CDR1 and CDR2 are SGHKS and YYEKEE (reference sequence). With V trimmed by 3 bases and J by 4 bases, 2 bases remained unmatched. This chain's CDR3 is CASSSTGGNQPQHF. In DNA form, the CDR3 reads TGTGCCAGCAGCTCGACAGGGGGAAATCAGCCCCAGCATTTT.

This chain's CDR3 is CASSGDPGGGQPQHF. The CDR3 nucleotides are TGTGCCAGCAGCGGAGACCCAGGGGGAGGACAGCCCCAGCATTTT. The gene calls are TRBV9 and TRBJ1-5; TRBD1 matches at 7 bases. The CDR3 extends over 15 amino acids. Germline CDR1 reads SGDLS; CDR2 reads YYNGEE. V lost 3 bases and J lost 7; bases outside the gene matches: 10.

This chain joins TRBV27 and TRBJ1-1, with D uncertain. CDR1 and CDR2 from the germline V gene are MNHEY and SMNVEV (reference sequence). Deletions cut 5 bases from V and 8 bases from J, with 18 bases between. The CDR3 runs to 14 residues. CDR3 nucleotide sequence: TGTGCCAGCAGTCTCAGCGGCTGGCGAGGCGAAGCTTTCTTT. Amino acids: CASSLSGWRGEAFF.

The rearrangement links TRBV29-1 to TRBJ1-2; 9 bases line up with TRBD1. CDR1 SQVTM and CDR2 ANQGSEA come from the germline V gene. V trimming: 5 bases; J trimming: 3 bases; junction bases outside the gene matches: 4. The CDR3 is 13 amino acids. CDR3 sequence reads: CSVPGQGYYGYTF. The CDR3 DNA reads as TGCAGCGTTCCTGGACAGGGGTACTATGGCTACACCTTC.

The genes are TRBV5-1 and TRBJ1-2; 11 nucleotides line up with TRBD1. The J segment lost 6 bases and the V segment lost 0 bases, leaving 7 bases of the junction unmatched. Per germline, CDR1 SGHRS and CDR2 YFSETQ. The CDR3 runs to 16 residues. The CDR3 DNA follows: TGCGCCAGCAGCTTGGACCCCAAGGACAGGGGGCATGGCTACACCTTC. This sequence encodes CASSLDPKDRGHGYTF.

The chain recombines TRBV5-1 with TRBJ2-1, with 8 bases fitting TRBD1. There are 16 residues in the CDR3. Trimming removed 4 bases from V and 2 bases from J; junction bases left unmatched: 8. Germline V gene lookup returns CDR1 SGHRS and CDR2 YFSETQ. The CDR3 is CASSPDPGGTYNEQFF. The CDR3, as DNA: TGCGCCAGCAGCCCAGACCCAGGGGGCACCTACAATGAGCAGTTCTTC.

J is TRBJ1-5 and V is TRBV6-2 or TRBV6-3; D call uncertain. Looked up from germline, CDR1 is MNHEY and CDR2 is SVGEGT. CDR3 size: 14 residues. V was cut by 2 bases and J by 2 bases, with 7 bases left in between. CDR3 amino acids: CASSYRTGNQPQHF. The CDR3 nucleotides read TGTGCCAGCAGTTACCGTACAGGCAATCAGCCCCAGCATTTT.

The J gene is TRBJ1-1, the V gene TRBV18; D uncertain. Trimming removed 3 bases from V and 7 bases from J, with 9 bases in between. Germline V gives CDR1 KGHSH, CDR2 LQKENI. The CDR3 has 12 amino acids. CDR3 bases: TGTGCCAGCTCACCCGTGGAGGGTGAAGCTTTCTTT. Amino acid sequence: CASSPVEGEAFF.

The rearrangement links TRBV5-1 to TRBJ2-1, with 7 bases matching TRBD2. The germline V gene has CDR1 SGHRS and CDR2 YFSETQ. The CDR3 contains 16 residues. V trimming: 1 base; J trimming: 4 bases; junction bases outside the gene matches: 8. The CDR3 here is CASSLSSERGYNEQFF. The CDR3, as DNA: TGCGCCAGCAGCTTGTCTTCTGAGCGGGGATACAATGAGCAGTTCTTC.

This clone was recorded once. This rearrangement joins TRBV11-2 to TRBJ1-5; D call uncertain. The V and J ends lost 1 base and 2 bases respectively, with 3 bases between them. The CDR3 totals 13 residues. Germline V CDR1 and CDR2: SGHAT, FQNNGV. CDR3 DNA sequence: TGTGCCAGCAGCTTAGCTGGCAATCAGCCCCAGCATTTT. This sequence encodes CASSLAGNQPQHF.

This chain joins TRBV5-6 and TRBJ2-7; TRBD2 matches 7 bases. The CDR3 covers 15 residues. The V segment lost 2 bases and the J segment 1 base; nucleotides outside the gene matches: 6. CDR1 and CDR2 (germline): SGHDT, YYEEEE. This chain's CDR3 is CASSFRGVVSYEQYV. In DNA, the CDR3 is TGTGCCAGCAGCTTCCGGGGGGTAGTATCCTACGAGCAGTACGTC.